This entry concerns a single T cell receptor (beta chain). This sample was taken from a study of blood T cells in healthy people across ages. The CDR3 totals 15 residues. The V gene's germline CDR1 is KGHDR and CDR2 SFDVKD. V was pared by 4 bases and J by 9 bases, with 12 bases of the junction left unmatched. Combining a sample-barcoded 5' primer with a J-beta primer mix, a second PCR ran for about 6 to 11 cycles. TCRdb re-called the 5' RACE reads with MiXCR, one entry per CDR3 protein. The sample holds 850,000 to 1,100,000 distinct CDR3 sequences, 35% to 40% seen once. The source is a man between 18 and 29 years old in good health. J is TRBJ2-3 and V is TRBV24-1; 7 nucleotides align to TRBD1. The sequencing sample was made of blood. This CDR3 is CATSDRGQATWTQYF. For the CDR3, the DNA is TGTGCCACCAGTGACCGTGGACAGGCTACTTGGACGCAGTATTTT.